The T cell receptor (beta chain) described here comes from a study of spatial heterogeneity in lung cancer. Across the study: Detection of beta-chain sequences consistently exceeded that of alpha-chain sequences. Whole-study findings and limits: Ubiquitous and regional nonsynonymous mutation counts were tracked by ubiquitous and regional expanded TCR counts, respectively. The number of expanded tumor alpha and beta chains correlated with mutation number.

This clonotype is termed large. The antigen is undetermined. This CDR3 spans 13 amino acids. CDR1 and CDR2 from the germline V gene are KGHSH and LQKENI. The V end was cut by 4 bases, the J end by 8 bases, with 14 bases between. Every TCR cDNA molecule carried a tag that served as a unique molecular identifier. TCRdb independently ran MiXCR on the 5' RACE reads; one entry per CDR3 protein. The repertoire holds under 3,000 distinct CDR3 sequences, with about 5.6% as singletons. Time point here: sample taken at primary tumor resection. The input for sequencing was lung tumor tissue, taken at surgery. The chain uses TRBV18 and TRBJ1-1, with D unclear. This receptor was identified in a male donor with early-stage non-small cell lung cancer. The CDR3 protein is CASSLLDGEEAFF. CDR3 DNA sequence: TGTGCCAGCTCACTCCTGGACGGAGAGGAAGCTTTCTTT.